The next 5 T cell receptor beta chains were all read from a single sample in a study of blood T cell repertoires in COVID-19. Sequencing used immunoSEQ multiplex PCR; TCRdb keeps in-frame clones, though not all of them. The table records 120,000 to 150,000 clones, about 83% of them present only once. Specimen: peripheral blood. These receptors all stem from a man between 50 and 59 years old with acute or convalescent COVID-19.

J is TRBJ1-3 and V is TRBV2, with D unclear. CDR1 and CDR2 from the germline V gene are SNHLY and FYNNEI. CDR3 length equals 16 residues. V was shortened by 7 bases and J by 0 bases, with 16 bases between the two germline ends. The CDR3 DNA reads as TGTGCCAGCATAGGAGAGGCGGCCAGCTCTGGAAACACCATATATTTT. The encoded protein is CASIGEAASSGNTIYF.

The gene calls are TRBV6-5 and TRBJ1-4; 7 nucleotides agree with TRBD1. Germline V gene sequence: CDR1 MNHEY, CDR2 SVGAGI. CDR3 length: 14 amino acids. Unmatched junction bases numbered 10, after V lost 7 bases and J lost 8 bases. The CDR3 nucleotides read TGTGCCAGCACCTTATCGGGACAGCCCGAAAAACTGTTTTTT. As protein: CASTLSGQPEKLFF.

This chain links TRBV28 with TRBJ1-2; the match to TRBD1 covers 9 bases. Losses at the gene ends were 5 bases for V and 2 bases for J; bases not matched to a gene: 6. The CDR3 loop spans 15 amino acids. Germline V gives CDR1 MDHEN, CDR2 SYDVKM. The CDR3: CASSTPGTGNYGYTF. The CDR3 DNA follows: TGTGCCAGCAGTACTCCCGGGACAGGGAACTATGGCTACACCTTC.

V gene TRBV14 combines with J gene TRBJ1-1; TRBD1 aligns across 10 bases. This CDR3 is built from 19 residues. Germline CDR1 is SGHDN and CDR2 is FVKESK. J gave up 4 bases and V 0 bases, and 14 bases lay outside the gene matches. CDR3 region: CASSQDRRQGASWSTEAFF. CDR3 sequence (DNA): TGTGCCAGCAGCCAAGATCGGAGACAGGGGGCTTCCTGGAGCACTGAAGCTTTCTTT.

J is TRBJ2-6 and V is TRBV4-1; 8 bases match TRBD2. In germline, CDR1 is MGHRA, CDR2 YSYEKL. This CDR3 comprises 17 residues. Trimming at V came to 1 base and at J to 2 bases, leaving 4 bases not matched to a gene. CDR3 coding DNA: TGCGCCAGCAGCCAAGGTCGGGAGGGGCCTGGGGCCAACGTCCTGACTTTC. It specifies CASSQGREGPGANVLTF.